This T cell receptor beta chain came from a study of cytotoxic CD8 clonotypes in ibrutinib-treated CLL. Study-wide context: Response material was collected after a median about 12 months of treatment, range 6 to 36.

Sequencing was performed with immunoSEQ multiplex PCR; in TCRdb, only in-frame clones are kept and a portion is missing. The sample includes 16,000 or so clones, 55% to 80% of them seen just once. Germline V gene sequence: CDR1 LGHNA, CDR2 YNFKEQ. The ends lost 4 bases at V and 4 bases at J; junction bases unmatched: 23. The CDR3 sequence is 20 residues long. This chain joins TRBV4-2 and TRBJ2-5, with 8 bases that match TRBD2. The sample consisted of PBMCs, taken before ibrutinib treatment. This sequence originates from a human donor with chronic lymphocytic leukemia. CDR3 coding DNA: TGTGCCAGCAGCCCTCTTCTCCCCGGGACTAGTCCCGGAGCGGGAGAGACCCAGTACTTC. Translating it yields CASSPLLPGTSPGAGETQYF.